This record looks at one T cell receptor beta chain sequence and its context. The antigen is unknown. While unrecorded immune exposures were likely, the donors were nominally healthy when sampled. Amplification used 60 Vbeta primers and 13 Jbeta primers. Original handling: Unique TCR beta chains numbered around 80 million in a later analysis, with about 9.9 million shared. Using immunoSEQ multiplex PCR, the repertoire was profiled, and TCRdb retains in-frame clones only, with some absent. V and J calls plus clone size are reproduced from that table; the DNA served to infer D and trimming. The table has about 160,000 clones, under 80% seen once. The length of the CDR3 is 13 residues. The germline gives CDR1 SEHNR, CDR2 FQNEAQ (reference sequence). V lost 1 base and J lost 5, with 8 bases in between. The data are from a study of cytomegalovirus exposure and HLA in healthy donors. Study-level findings and limits: There were some V segments, including TRBV6-2 and TRBV6-3, excluded as indistinguishable.

The rearrangement joins TRBV7-9 to TRBJ2-5, with TRBD2 as a possible D gene (5 bases). This TCR was sampled from a woman in her 30s in good health and CMV-seronegative. The sample was PBMCs. CDR3 coding DNA: TGTGCCAGCAGCTTAGACGGGGATGAGACCCAGTACTTC. Its protein product is CASSLDGDETQYF.